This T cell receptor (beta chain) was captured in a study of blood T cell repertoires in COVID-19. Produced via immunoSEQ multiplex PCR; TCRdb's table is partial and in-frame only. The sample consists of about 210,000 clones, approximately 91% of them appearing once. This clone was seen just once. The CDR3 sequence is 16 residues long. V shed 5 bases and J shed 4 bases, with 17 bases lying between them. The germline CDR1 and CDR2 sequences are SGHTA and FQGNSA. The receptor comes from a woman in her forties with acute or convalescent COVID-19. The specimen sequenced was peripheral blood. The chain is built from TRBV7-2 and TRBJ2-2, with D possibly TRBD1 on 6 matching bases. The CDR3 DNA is TGTGCCAGCAGCCCAATACAGGGTTCGGGCACCGGGGAGCTGTTTTTT. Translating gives CASSPIQGSGTGELFF.